This T cell receptor (beta chain) was sequenced during a study of regulatory T cells in long-lasting Graves disease. Germline V gene sequence: CDR1 MNHNS, CDR2 SASEGT. There are 14 residues in the CDR3. The V and J ends lost 7 bases and 3 bases respectively, with 16 bases between them. Combining iRepertoire HTBI primers with Arm-PCR of CDR3 regions, the authors built TCR beta libraries. TCRdb re-called the multiplex PCR reads with MiXCR, one entry per CDR3 protein. The table includes hundreds of thousands of distinct CDR3 sequences, around 12% detected once. The table lists this clonotype with many counts. The sample's time point: newly diagnosed GD, antithyroid drugs for less than 3 months. PBMCs provided the RNA from which the TCR library was made. The same data also contributed to another study, on T cells in Graves' hyperthyroidism and ophthalmopathy.

The clonotype was recovered from a woman in her 30s with Graves disease. This rearrangement joins TRBV6-1 to TRBJ2-7; perhaps TRBD1 as D (6 bases). The sample consisted of peripheral blood mononuclear cells (PBMCs), taken at new diagnosis, from a patient treated with antithyroid drugs. The DNA for the CDR3 is TGTGCCAGCACCGACCGGGACAAAGTCTACGAGCAGTACTTC. Protein: CASTDRDKVYEQYF.